A single sample gave rise to the 27 T cell receptor beta chains below, sequenced in a study of cytomegalovirus exposure and HLA in healthy donors. 60 Vbeta and 13 Jbeta primers were used in PCR. The assay was immunoSEQ multiplex PCR, and TCRdb's table has in-frame clones only and misses some. This sample has 150,000 to 200,000 clones, with about 88% found just once. Material for sequencing was PBMCs. These TCRs come from a girl in the first two years of life in good health and CMV-seronegative.

This clone showed up just once. The V call is TRBV9, the J call TRBJ1-6; TRBD1 might be the D (5 bases). The CDR3 spans 15 residues. Germline-derived CDR1 and CDR2 are SGDLS and YYNGEE. V was shortened by 0 bases and J by 10 bases, with 14 bases between the two germline ends. Here the CDR3 reads CASSVGRDSVSPLHF. CDR3 DNA sequence: TGTGCCAGCAGCGTAGGCAGGGATTCCGTCTCACCCCTCCACTTT.

The DNA for the CDR3 is TGTGCCAGCAGTTATTTCCCAGCTAATGAAAAACTGTTTTTT. Residues: CASSYFPANEKLFF. This sequence joins TRBV6-5 and TRBJ1-4; D is unclear. Trimming took off 3 bases at V and 3 bases at J, with 8 bases between the two ends. The CDR3 sequence is 14 residues long. Germline CDR1 reads MNHEY; CDR2 reads SVGAGI.

The chain combines TRBV6-5 with TRBJ2-7; 10 nucleotides align to TRBD2. CDR1 MNHEY and CDR2 SVGAGI come from the germline V gene. This CDR3 has 16 residues. V trimming: 0 bases; J trimming: 4 bases; junction bases outside the gene matches: 6. The CDR3 DNA is TGTGCCAGCAGTTACTCGAGGCTAGCGGGAGCGTACGAGCAGTACTTC. This encodes CASSYSRLAGAYEQYF.

The chain combines TRBV6-5 with TRBJ2-1; a possible D gene is TRBD2 (5 bases). This CDR3 comprises 16 residues. Germline V gene sequence: CDR1 MNHEY, CDR2 SVGAGI. V gave up 2 bases and J gave up 2 bases, with 13 bases separating them. The CDR3 sequence is CASSYRLRGPYNEQFF. The CDR3 nucleotides are TGTGCCAGCAGTTACCGTCTAAGAGGGCCCTACAATGAGCAGTTCTTC.

The rearrangement uses TRBV27 and TRBJ2-5; TRBD2 matches 12 bases. CDR3 size: 15 residues. J gave up 1 base and V 9 bases, and 6 bases lay outside the gene matches. Per germline, CDR1 MNHEY and CDR2 SMNVEV (reference sequence). CDR3: CASSEGLAGQETQYF. CDR3 DNA sequence: TGTGCCAGTTCGGAGGGACTAGCGGGCCAAGAGACCCAGTACTTC.

This clone was recorded once. The genes are TRBV19 and TRBJ2-7, with TRBD2 identical over 7 bases. The CDR3 has 15 residues. The germline V gene encodes CDR1 LNHDA and CDR2 SQIVND (reference sequence). V shed 4 bases, J shed 2 bases, and the junction held 8 bases outside the gene matches. The CDR3 DNA reads TGTGCCAGTAGTACTTCCGGGACTACCCCCTACGAGCAGTACTTC. Protein: CASSTSGTTPYEQYF.

V usage is TRBV6-1 and J usage is TRBJ1-4, with D maybe TRBD1 (5 bases). The V end was cut by 5 bases, the J end by 8 bases, with 18 bases between. Looked up from germline, CDR1 is MNHNS and CDR2 is SASEGT. The CDR3 consists of 15 residues. Here the CDR3 reads CASSPSGRGREKLFF. CDR3 nucleotides: TGTGCCAGCAGTCCCTCGGGGAGGGGAAGAGAAAAACTGTTTTTT.

The rearrangement links TRBV5-1 to TRBJ1-1; 7 nucleotides align to TRBD1. Per germline, CDR1 SGHRS and CDR2 YFSETQ. The J segment lost 4 bases and the V segment lost 4 bases, leaving 10 bases of the junction unmatched. This CDR3 comprises 15 residues. The CDR3 loop is CASSPEGAGSTEAFF. The CDR3 DNA reads TGCGCCAGCAGCCCGGAGGGGGCAGGGAGCACTGAAGCTTTCTTT. Full variable domain (remainder filled in from reference TRBV5-1 and TRBJ1-1): KAGVTQTPRYLIKTRGQQVTLSCSPISGHRSVSWYQQTPGQGLQFLFEYFSETQRNKGNFPGRFSGRQFSNSRSEMNVSTLELGDSALYLCASSPEGAGSTEAFFGQGTRLTVV.

V gene TRBV19 combines with J gene TRBJ2-1, with TRBD2 matching over 13 bases. Germline assignment: CDR1 LNHDA and CDR2 SQIVND (reference sequence). The junction had 21 bases not matched to a gene; V was cut back by 4 bases and J by 6 bases. CDR3 length: 21 residues. CDR3 amino acids: CASSNPRTSGSPPGPRNEQFF. The CDR3 DNA is TGTGCCAGTAGTAATCCACGGACTAGCGGGAGCCCCCCGGGGCCCCGCAATGAGCAGTTCTTC.

In this sample, this clone turned up once. The chain employs TRBV4-3 and TRBJ2-7; a possible D gene is TRBD2 (5 bases). The CDR3 sequence is 14 residues long. Trimming shortened V by 1 base and J by 6 bases, and 13 bases separated the two germline ends. Looked up from germline, CDR1 is LGHNA and CDR2 is YSLEER. The CDR3 here is CASSQALEAGEQYF. The CDR3 nucleotides read TGCGCCAGCAGCCAAGCCTTAGAGGCGGGCGAGCAGTACTTC.

This clone has a single count. Written as DNA, the CDR3 is TGTGCCAGCAGCGGCGGGACAGGGGGTTTGGATGGCTACACCTTC. Amino acid sequence: CASSGGTGGLDGYTF. The chain employs TRBV9 and TRBJ1-2; 11 bases line up with TRBD1. The V gene end was trimmed by 3 bases and the J gene end by 6 bases; junction bases not matched to a gene: 7. This CDR3 spans 15 amino acids. Germline V gene sequence: CDR1 SGDLS, CDR2 YYNGEE.

The sample holds one count of this clone. This sequence joins TRBV11-2 and TRBJ1-4, with D maybe TRBD1 (6 bases). CDR1 is SGHAT and CDR2 is FQNNGV in the germline V gene. The CDR3 spans 15 residues. V lost 2 bases and J lost 8, with 15 bases in between. The CDR3 coding sequence is TGTGCCAGCAGCTTATCCGGCAGGGGATGGGAAAAACTGTTTTTT. Protein sequence: CASSLSGRGWEKLFF.

The chain links TRBV7-9 to TRBJ1-2; D remains unclear. This CDR3 region has 12 residues. V gave up 3 bases and J gave up 4 bases, with 6 bases separating them. CDR1 and CDR2 from the germline V gene are SEHNR and FQNEAQ (reference sequence). The CDR3, as DNA: TGTGCCAGCAGCTTGGGGAGCTATGGCTACACCTTC. This sequence encodes CASSLGSYGYTF.

This clone was counted between two and nine times. This chain connects TRBV2 to TRBJ2-2; D is uncertain. Trimming shortened V by 0 bases and J by 7 bases, and 18 bases separated the two germline ends. The CDR3 runs to 17 residues. In germline, CDR1 is SNHLY, CDR2 FYNNEI. In nucleotides, the CDR3 is TGTGCCAGCAGTGAAGCGTCCGTCAGGATGATATTCGGGGAGCTGTTTTTT. It encodes CASSEASVRMIFGELFF.

V and J are TRBV27 and TRBJ2-1, with 16 positions matching TRBD2. CDR1 MNHEY and CDR2 SMNVEV come from the germline V gene (reference sequence). The V gene end was trimmed by 6 bases and the J gene end by 8 bases; junction bases not matched to a gene: 4. The CDR3 has 15 amino acids. The CDR3 bases are TGTGCCAGCAGGGGACTAGCGGGAGGGGGAGATGAGCAGTTCTTC. Its protein is CASRGLAGGGDEQFF.

The chain employs TRBV7-8 and TRBJ1-2; no clear D. The V end lost 3 bases, the J end lost 0 bases, and 8 bases lay between the germline ends. Germline V lookup: CDR1 SGHVS, CDR2 FQNEAQ. This CDR3 contains 14 residues. CDR3 coding DNA: TGTGCCAGCAGCTTGAGGATATCTAACTATGGCTACACCTTC. It is translated as CASSLRISNYGYTF.

The V and J genes are TRBV7-9 and TRBJ1-2; unclear D gene. V lost 3 bases, J lost 4 bases, and 6 bases lay in between. Germline values: CDR1 SEHNR, CDR2 FQNEAQ (reference sequence). The CDR3 runs 12 residues. This CDR3 reads CASSFTAYGYTF. The CDR3 bases are TGTGCCAGCAGCTTCACAGCCTATGGCTACACCTTC.

This chain uses TRBV6-1 with TRBJ2-5, with no clear D. The CDR3 has 12 residues. From germline, CDR1 is MNHNS and CDR2 SASEGT. Trimming left V 3 bases short and J 4 bases short, with 6 bases between. CDR3 region: CASSDLRETQYF. In DNA, the CDR3 is TGTGCCAGCAGTGATCTAAGAGAGACCCAGTACTTC.

The genes are TRBV10-3 and TRBJ2-7; D call uncertain. Germline values: CDR1 ENHRY, CDR2 SYGVKD. The CDR3 has 13 residues. V lost 4 bases and J 2 bases, leaving 9 bases between the germline ends. Written as DNA, the CDR3 is TGTGCCATCAGTGCCGACTTCCCCTACGAGCAGTACTTC. As protein: CAISADFPYEQYF.

V and J are TRBV6-6 and TRBJ2-1; 9 nucleotides agree with TRBD1. This CDR3 has 16 amino acids. Germline lookup yields CDR1 MNHNY and CDR2 SVGAGI (reference sequence). V gave up 6 bases and J gave up 2 bases; unmatched junction bases: 8. The DNA of the CDR3 is TGTGCCAGCAGCCCCGATTACAGGGGGCCCTACAATGAGCAGTTCTTC. The encoded protein is CASSPDYRGPYNEQFF.

The chain's CDR3 is CASSYAGDSYEQYF. The CDR3 DNA reads TGTGCCAGCAGTTATGCCGGGGACTCCTACGAGCAGTACTTC. J is TRBJ2-7 and V is TRBV6-5, with TRBD2 as a possible D gene (5 bases). Germline V gene data show CDR1 as MNHEY and CDR2 as SVGAGI. V was shortened by 3 bases and J by 0 bases, with 9 bases between the two germline ends. The length of the CDR3 is 14 residues.

The chain links TRBV7-3 to TRBJ2-3; D perhaps matches TRBD1 (6 bases). This CDR3 comprises 13 residues. Trimming stripped 1 base from V and 5 bases from J, with 7 bases between. From germline, CDR1 is SGHTA and CDR2 FQGTGA. CDR3 in amino acids: CASSLKGGDTQYF. The CDR3 DNA sequence: TGTGCCAGCAGCTTAAAAGGGGGAGATACGCAGTATTTT.

V and J are TRBV9 and TRBJ1-2; TRBD1 matches 8 bases. With V trimmed by 4 bases and J by 8 bases, 7 bases remained unmatched. The CDR3 spans 13 residues. The germline V gene encodes CDR1 SGDLS and CDR2 YYNGEE. As DNA, the CDR3 is TGTGCCAGCAGCCCCCAGACAGGGGACGGCTACACCTTC. It codes for CASSPQTGDGYTF.

The genes are TRBV2 and TRBJ2-6, with 8 bases matching TRBD2. Trimming cost V 8 bases and J 1 base; bases outside gene matches: 4. From germline, CDR1 is SNHLY and CDR2 FYNNEI. The CDR3 is made up of 15 amino acids. Here the CDR3 reads CASCRLASGANVLTF. CDR3 DNA sequence: TGTGCCAGCTGTAGACTAGCGTCTGGGGCCAACGTCCTGACTTTC.

The chain recombines TRBV7-9 with TRBJ1-4; 12 positions agree with TRBD1. Germline loops: CDR1 SEHNR, CDR2 FQNEAQ (reference sequence). The J segment lost 5 bases and the V segment lost 1 base, leaving 8 bases of the junction unmatched. CDR3 size: 18 residues. The CDR3 loop reads CASSLVKGTGGRNEKLFF. CDR3 in DNA: TGTGCCAGCAGCTTAGTAAAAGGGACAGGGGGCAGGAATGAAAAACTGTTTTTT.

The chain uses TRBV2 and TRBJ2-3; maybe TRBD2 (5 bases). This CDR3 has 16 amino acids. The V and J ends lost 2 bases and 2 bases respectively, with 14 bases between them. Germline V gene sequence: CDR1 SNHLY, CDR2 FYNNEI. CDR3 in DNA: TGTGCCAGCAGTGAAAGGTATAGCGCAAACACAGATACGCAGTATTTT. Its translation: CASSERYSANTDTQYF.

The chain has TRBV7-9 and TRBJ1-2; 8 nucleotides agree with TRBD1. This CDR3 has 14 residues. With 2 bases clipped from V and 4 bases from J, the junction kept 3 bases outside the gene matches. Germline V CDR1 and CDR2: SEHNR, FQNEAQ (reference sequence). The CDR3 reads CASSLYDRGYGYTF. In DNA form, the CDR3 reads TGTGCCAGCAGCTTATACGACAGGGGCTATGGCTACACCTTC.